These T cell receptor beta chains were read from a single sample in a study of regulatory and conventional T cells in RAG deficiency. Sequencing used immunoSEQ multiplex PCR; TCRdb keeps in-frame clones, though not all of them. The sample carries roughly 34,000 clones, about 78% recorded once. The sample was also linked to a second study, of regulatory T cells.

The sample comprised CD4+ effector T cells sorted from blood. These receptors all stem from a human donor in good health. Both conserved end residues are part of each CDR3. Fields, in order: D gene, V gene, J gene, CDR3 protein. The D gene is left open where the match is weak.

NA,TRBV7-2,TRBJ2-2,CASSVIRTGELFF
TRBD1,TRBV9,TRBJ2-3,CASSPRLGQTTDTQYF
TRBD2,TRBV7-9,TRBJ2-7,CASSDTGTSYEQYF
NA,TRBV7-9,TRBJ1-3,CASSIVNRTSGNTIYF
TRBD2,TRBV5-4,TRBJ2-1,CASSFLRGAYNEQFF
NA,TRBV5-1,TRBJ2-2,CASSLDSANTGELFF
NA,TRBV10-1,TRBJ1-1,CASGTATGLNTEAFF
NA,TRBV6-5,TRBJ1-4,CASRAGLEEKLFF
NA,TRBV4-1,TRBJ1-1,CASSQDAPGGTEAFF
TRBD1,TRBV14,TRBJ1-6,CASSSRDRVVSPLHF
NA,TRBV5-1,TRBJ2-3,CASSLAEGSTDTQYF
NA,TRBV5-6,TRBJ2-5,CASSPAGGAQETQYF
NA,TRBV5-4,TRBJ2-3,CASSLETKDTQYF
TRBD1,TRBV4-1,TRBJ2-1,CASSGRTGDNEQFF
TRBD1,TRBV19,TRBJ2-1,CASSSIGTGYNEQFF
NA,TRBV7-3,TRBJ1-1,CASSFGENTEAFF
TRBD1,TRBV7-9,TRBJ1-4,CASSEGQVNEKLFF
TRBD2,TRBV4-2,TRBJ2-7,CATASASGGPYEQYF
NA,TRBV29-1,TRBJ1-5,CSVASGTSNQPQHF
NA,TRBV29-1,TRBJ2-7,CSVEEPKGITGTEQYF
NA,TRBV7-2,TRBJ1-1,CASSAYGGRERTEAFF
NA,TRBV5-8,TRBJ1-2,CASTTATGDYYGYTF
NA,TRBV27,TRBJ1-4,CASSSNEKLFF
NA,TRBV28,TRBJ1-2,CASSQAGSYGYTF
NA,TRBV9,TRBJ2-2,CASSVRQTNTGELFF
TRBD2,TRBV7-7,TRBJ2-5,CASSFGLAGVETQYF
TRBD1,TRBV2,TRBJ1-4,CASRVDRGPRKLFF
TRBD1,TRBV2,TRBJ1-5,CASSVTGDQPQHF
NA,TRBV18,TRBJ2-5,CASSPGSGLMETQYF
TRBD2,TRBV9,TRBJ2-1,CASSVRASGGSEQFF
NA,TRBV29-1,TRBJ1-4,CSVAPGGGEKLFF